This T cell receptor beta chain was profiled in a study of shared clonotypes between healthy human individuals. TCRdb's table, derived via immunoSEQ multiplex PCR, lists solely in-frame clones and lacks some. This sample has approximately 2.5 million clones, with 93% found just once. From germline, CDR1 is MNHGY and CDR2 SAAAGT. There are 14 residues in the CDR3. Trimming removed 0 bases from V and 3 bases from J, with 8 bases in between. Material: naive CD4+ T cells from PBMCs. This sample's subset: CD45RA+ positively selected. The rearrangement uses TRBV6-8 and TRBJ1-2, with a weak D call TRBD1 (6 bases). The origin of this receptor is a man between 18 and 29 years old in good health. Some clones in this sample may be carry-over from other donors' samples. CDR3 nucleotides: TGTGCCAGCAGTTACTCGAGGGGGGACTATGGCTACACCTTC. Its translation: CASSYSRGDYGYTF.